The 26 T cell receptor beta chains given below trace back to one sample, sequenced in a study of shared clonotypes between healthy human individuals. Naive-designated CD8 cells lacked CD45RO, were positively enriched for CCR7, and omitted terminally differentiated effector memory CD45RA+ cells. Assay: immunoSEQ multiplex PCR; the TCRdb copy retains only in-frame clones and omits some. This sample has approximately 2,000,000 clones; roughly 93% occur once, and the top ten carry over 1.5%. Sequencing used naive CD8+ T cells from PBMCs. Receptors were obtained from a man in his late teens or twenties in good health. Some clones in this sample may be carry-over from other donors' samples.

Comment on this clone: At one end, the junction sequence differs from germline, possibly due to a read error. The rearrangement joins TRBV27 to TRBJ2-7; 10 nucleotides align to TRBD1. CDR1 is MNHEY and CDR2 is SMNVEV in the germline V gene (reference sequence). This CDR3 region has 14 residues. In nucleotides, the CDR3 is TGTGCCAGCAGTCCAGGGACAGGGGACTTGGATCCACACTTC. It codes for CASSPGTGDLDPHF.

The rearrangement joins TRBV4-2 to TRBJ2-3; 9 bases align to TRBD2. The CDR3 contains 16 residues. With 0 bases clipped from V and 3 bases from J, the junction kept 4 bases outside the gene matches. Per the germline V gene, CDR1 is LGHNA and CDR2 is YNFKEQ. The CDR3 DNA follows: TGTGCCAGCAGCCAAGATCTGGCGGGAGGGACAGATACGCAGTATTTT. It translates to CASSQDLAGGTDTQYF.

V is TRBV27 and J is TRBJ2-2, with 10 bases matching TRBD1. The CDR3 loop spans 16 amino acids. J lost 4 bases, V lost 5 bases, and 7 bases had no gene match. Germline CDR1 reads MNHEY; CDR2 reads SMNVEV (reference sequence). The CDR3 loop reads CASSARQGALTGELFF. CDR3 nucleotides: TGTGCCAGCAGTGCCCGACAGGGGGCCCTCACCGGGGAGCTGTTTTTT.

This sequence joins TRBV14 and TRBJ1-4, with TRBD1 identical over 7 bases. Germline CDR1 SGHDN, CDR2 FVKESK. The CDR3 runs to 15 residues. The V segment lost 5 bases and the J segment 8 bases; nucleotides outside the gene matches: 11. CDR3 loop: CASSESRRGGEKLFF. The CDR3 DNA follows: TGTGCCAGCAGCGAAAGCCGCAGGGGGGGCGAAAAACTGTTTTTT.

The rearrangement joins TRBV27 to TRBJ2-2, with a possible D match to TRBD2 (5 bases). Per the germline V gene, CDR1 is MNHEY and CDR2 is SMNVEV (reference sequence). The length of the CDR3 is 16 residues. Trimming removed 0 bases at V and 6 bases at J, with 14 bases between. CDR3 amino acids: CASSLSLGDYAGELFF. DNA for the CDR3: TGTGCCAGCAGTTTATCTCTTGGAGACTACGCCGGGGAGCTGTTTTTT.

The genes are TRBV4-1 and TRBJ2-3; 9 nucleotides agree with TRBD2. Germline V gene data show CDR1 as MGHRA and CDR2 as YSYEKL. The CDR3 loop spans 21 amino acids. With 0 bases clipped from V and 4 bases from J, the junction kept 20 bases outside the gene matches. Written as DNA, the CDR3 is TGCGCCAGCAGCCAAGATGTGGGTCTAGCGGGACCCACTACGGTAGCAGATACGCAGTATTTT. Its protein is CASSQDVGLAGPTTVADTQYF.

The chain carries TRBV9 and TRBJ2-5; 8 nucleotides align to TRBD1. The ends lost 4 bases at V and 5 bases at J; junction bases unmatched: 13. Germline CDR1 reads SGDLS; CDR2 reads YYNGEE. The CDR3 is 16 amino acids. The CDR3, as DNA: TGTGCCAGCAGCTCCCTGGGACAGGCGACCCCGGAGACCCAGTACTTC. It is translated as CASSSLGQATPETQYF.

The table lists this clone with a few counts. Other nucleotide sequences in the sample specify the same CDR3. The rearrangement links TRBV29-1 to TRBJ1-1; unclear D gene. Germline values: CDR1 SQVTM, CDR2 ANQGSEA. The germline V and J ends were trimmed by 5 bases and 1 base, with 5 bases remaining between them. The CDR3 has 11 residues. The CDR3 region has the DNA TGCAGCGTTCGGGCGAACACTGAAGCTTTCTTT. Translated: CSVRANTEAFF.

The chain carries TRBV9 and TRBJ2-7; possibly TRBD2 for D (6 bases). CDR3 length: 14 residues. V dropped 3 bases and J dropped 4 bases, with 14 bases sitting between them. Per germline, CDR1 SGDLS and CDR2 YYNGEE. The CDR3 sequence is CASSARLVGYEQYF. The CDR3 DNA is TGTGCCAGCAGCGCTCGACTAGTGGGGTACGAGCAGTACTTC.

CDR3: CAGQGRSYEQYF. For the CDR3, the DNA is TGTGCCGGACAGGGGAGGTCCTACGAGCAGTACTTC. This chain connects TRBV2 to TRBJ2-7; 9 bases map to TRBD1. CDR3 size: 12 residues. Looked up from germline, CDR1 is SNHLY and CDR2 is FYNNEI. Germline trimming cut 11 bases from V and 1 base from J; bases unmatched to any gene: 3.

There are a few counts of this clone. The J gene is TRBJ1-1, the V gene TRBV29-1; D is undetermined. The CDR3 spans 12 residues. CDR1 and CDR2 from the germline V gene are SQVTM and ANQGSEA. The V end lost 7 bases, the J end lost 1 base, and 10 bases lay between the germline ends. CDR3 amino acids: CSAHQENTEAFF. The DNA of the CDR3 is TGCAGCGCTCACCAGGAGAACACTGAAGCTTTCTTT.

The CDR3 here is CASSPLEGSSYNEQFF. CDR3 DNA sequence: TGCGCCAGCAGCCCCCTCGAGGGAAGCTCCTACAATGAGCAGTTCTTC. This chain uses TRBV4-3 with TRBJ2-1, with TRBD2 as a possible D gene (5 bases). The germline gives CDR1 LGHNA, CDR2 YSLEER. The CDR3 runs to 16 residues. The V and J ends lost 4 bases and 0 bases respectively, with 13 bases between them.

This clone was observed a single time. V is TRBV28 and J is TRBJ2-1; 9 bases are shared with TRBD2. Unmatched junction bases numbered 15, after V lost 5 bases and J lost 10 bases. The germline V gene has CDR1 MDHEN and CDR2 SYDVKM. The CDR3 has 16 residues. CDR3 amino acids: CASSPPRGLAGPEQFF. The CDR3 DNA is TGTGCCAGCAGTCCACCCCGGGGGCTAGCGGGACCCGAGCAGTTCTTC.

This chain joins TRBV2 and TRBJ2-2, with 7 bases lining up with TRBD2. Germline CDR1 is SNHLY and CDR2 is FYNNEI. CDR3 length: 15 amino acids. Germline trimming cut 4 bases from V and 1 base from J; bases unmatched to any gene: 3. The CDR3 nucleotides read TGTGCCAGCAGTGCAGCGGGAATGAACACCGGGGAGCTGTTTTTT. This codes for CASSAAGMNTGELFF.

This sequence joins TRBV9 and TRBJ1-1, with a weak D call TRBD1 (5 bases). The CDR3 contains 16 residues. Trimming took off 2 bases at V and 0 bases at J, with 14 bases between the two ends. Germline CDR1 reads SGDLS; CDR2 reads YYNGEE. The CDR3 protein is CASSVSRDGLNTEAFF. The CDR3 DNA reads as TGTGCCAGCAGCGTGTCCCGGGACGGCCTGAACACTGAAGCTTTCTTT.

The chain joins TRBV10-1 to TRBJ2-1; weak D call: TRBD1 (6 bases). V was cut by 6 bases and J by 6 bases, with 18 bases left in between. Germline V CDR1 and CDR2: WNHNN, SYGVQD (reference sequence). This CDR3 region has 15 residues. CDR3 coding DNA: TGCGCCAGCAGCGATACCCCGGGACACCCCAATGAGCAGTTCTTC. This translates into CASSDTPGHPNEQFF.

The chain is built from TRBV9 and TRBJ2-1, with 11 nucleotides matching TRBD2. From germline, CDR1 is SGDLS and CDR2 YYNGEE. This CDR3 spans 17 amino acids. After removal of 0 bases from V and 2 bases from J, the junction contained 4 bases not matched to a gene. The chain's CDR3 is CASSVALAGGPYNEQFF. The CDR3 nucleotides read TGTGCCAGCAGCGTAGCTCTAGCGGGAGGACCCTACAATGAGCAGTTCTTC.

The chain carries TRBV6-5 and TRBJ2-1, with D perhaps assigned TRBD1 or TRBD2 (5 bases each). Trimming took 2 bases from V and 5 from J, leaving 10 bases between them. Germline V lookup: CDR1 MNHEY, CDR2 SVGAGI. The CDR3 has 14 residues. In nucleotides, the CDR3 is TGTGCCAGCAGTTACAAACAGGAGGACAATGAGCAGTTCTTC. This encodes CASSYKQEDNEQFF.

The V and J genes are TRBV5-1 and TRBJ2-3; D not resolved. V was trimmed by 0 bases and J by 5 bases, leaving 19 bases between them. CDR3 length equals 17 residues. Germline V gives CDR1 SGHRS, CDR2 YFSETQ. DNA for the CDR3: TGCGCCAGCAGCTTGGCCCCACACATTCAAGGTGAAGATACGCAGTATTTT. Amino acid sequence: CASSLAPHIQGEDTQYF.

The J gene is TRBJ2-3, the V gene TRBV6-6, with D maybe TRBD2 (6 bases). The germline V gene encodes CDR1 MNHNY and CDR2 SVGAGI (reference sequence). The CDR3 extends over 14 amino acids. The ends were cut back, 6 bases at V and 4 bases at J, with 14 bases in the middle. The CDR3 loop is CASSDSGTADTQYF. The DNA for the CDR3 is TGTGCCAGCAGCGATAGCGGAACAGCAGATACGCAGTATTTT.

V and J are TRBV27 and TRBJ2-3; 9 bases agree with TRBD2. V shed 2 bases and J 3 bases; nucleotides not matched to a gene: 3. Germline V gene data show CDR1 as MNHEY and CDR2 as SMNVEV (reference sequence). This CDR3 region has 15 residues. The CDR3 sequence: CASSLMGLATDTQYF. The CDR3 nucleotides read TGTGCCAGCAGTTTAATGGGACTAGCAACAGATACGCAGTATTTT.

V is TRBV7-9 and J is TRBJ1-2, with TRBD1 as a possible D gene (5 bases). This CDR3 is 13 amino acids long. In germline, CDR1 is SEHNR, CDR2 FQNEAQ (reference sequence). Trimming took 7 bases from V and 6 from J, leaving 15 bases between them. The CDR3 sequence: CASTVGLNDGYTF. CDR3 sequence (DNA): TGTGCCAGCACTGTGGGGCTAAACGATGGCTACACCTTC.

The CDR3 sequence: CATSPGGSYEQYF. The CDR3 DNA is TGTGCCACCAGCCCTGGGGGGAGCTACGAGCAGTACTTC. V is TRBV15 and J is TRBJ2-7; D may be TRBD2 (6 bases). Germline CDR1 and CDR2: LNHNV and YYDKDF (reference sequence). The ends were cut back, 5 bases at V and 3 bases at J, with 11 bases in the middle. This CDR3 is 13 amino acids long.

This clone was counted a few times. Other DNA sequences in the same sample also yield this CDR3. V and J are TRBV30 and TRBJ1-1; D unclear. Germline V gives CDR1 GTSNPN, CDR2 SVGIG (reference sequence). The length of the CDR3 is 12 residues. Trimming stripped 2 bases from V and 2 bases from J, with 6 bases between. The CDR3 loop reads CAWSPPNTEAFF. The CDR3 DNA reads TGTGCCTGGAGTCCCCCTAACACTGAAGCTTTCTTT.

The chain couples TRBV19 to TRBJ1-5; D gene unclear. Trimming stripped 1 base from V and 1 base from J, with 5 bases between. CDR1 is LNHDA and CDR2 is SQIVND in the germline V gene (reference sequence). This CDR3 has 14 residues. The CDR3 DNA is TGTGCCAGTAGTATAGCTTCCAGCAATCAGCCCCAGCATTTT. It is translated as CASSIASSNQPQHF.

This clone was seen a handful of times. V usage is TRBV9 and J usage is TRBJ1-2, with D unresolved. Germline V lookup: CDR1 SGDLS, CDR2 YYNGEE. V lost 4 bases and J 8 bases, leaving 9 bases between the germline ends. The CDR3 has 11 residues. The CDR3 DNA follows: TGTGCCAGCAGCTCCCAATTGGGCTACACCTTC. It encodes CASSSQLGYTF.